These 21 T cell receptor beta chains came from one sample sequenced in a study of blood T cell repertoires in COVID-19. Sequencing used immunoSEQ multiplex PCR; TCRdb keeps in-frame clones, though not all of them. Of 200,000 to 250,000 clones listed, around 83% were seen once; the top ten hold roughly 2%. Material: peripheral blood. These receptors were collected from a man aged 30 to 39 who had recovered from COVID-19.

V and J are TRBV4-1 and TRBJ1-2, with D perhaps matching TRBD1 (6 bases). This CDR3 has 13 residues. Looked up from germline, CDR1 is MGHRA and CDR2 is YSYEKL. Trimming removed 3 bases from V and 8 bases from J, with 13 bases in between. Here the CDR3 DNA reads TGCGCCAGCAGCCAGGGTAGGGGGACCGGCTACACCTTC. Protein sequence: CASSQGRGTGYTF.

This clone was observed a single time. J is TRBJ1-2 and V is TRBV6-5; TRBD1 matches at 9 bases. Germline loops: CDR1 MNHEY, CDR2 SVGAGI. The CDR3 is 15 amino acids. The V gene end was trimmed by 6 bases and the J gene end by 4 bases; junction bases not matched to a gene: 9. The CDR3 sequence: CASRGDREESYGYTF. CDR3 coding DNA: TGTGCCAGCAGGGGGGACAGGGAGGAGAGCTATGGCTACACCTTC.

The V call is TRBV18, the J call TRBJ1-6, with 7 bases identical to TRBD1. Germline V lookup: CDR1 KGHSH, CDR2 LQKENI. Trimming took 3 bases from V and 7 from J; bases not matched to a gene: 6. This CDR3 comprises 15 residues. CDR3 in DNA: TGTGCCAGCTCACCCGACAGGGTGGAAAATTCACCCCTCCACTTT. Protein: CASSPDRVENSPLHF. The complete variable domain, with remaining parts taken from reference TRBV18 and TRBJ1-6, reads NAGVMQNPRHLVRRRGQEARLRCSPMKGHSHVYWYRQLPEEGLKFMVYLQKENIIDESGMPKERFSAEFPKEGPSILRIQQVVRGDSAAYFCASSPDRVENSPLHFGNGTRLTVT.

J is TRBJ2-5 and V is TRBV18; 8 bases line up with TRBD2. The CDR3 covers 13 residues. V dropped 4 bases and J dropped 9; count of bases not matched to a gene: 7. The germline V gene has CDR1 KGHSH and CDR2 LQKENI. This CDR3 is CASSLNSGEPQYF. The CDR3 bases are TGTGCCAGCTCACTTAATAGCGGGGAGCCCCAGTACTTC.

This clone was recorded only once. V is TRBV9 and J is TRBJ2-1; D unresolved. The CDR3 runs 15 residues. Trimming removed 0 bases at V and 2 bases at J, with 9 bases between. The germline V gene has CDR1 SGDLS and CDR2 YYNGEE. The CDR3 nucleotides are TGTGCCAGCAGCGTAGCCCAGATTCCCTACAATGAGCAGTTCTTC. Its translation is CASSVAQIPYNEQFF.

The chain is built from TRBV7-7 and TRBJ2-5, with 9 bases identical to TRBD2. CDR1 is SSHAT, CDR2 FNYEAQ, per germline (reference sequence). With V trimmed by 5 bases and J by 5 bases, 12 bases remained unmatched. The CDR3 sequence is 16 residues long. In DNA form, the CDR3 reads TGTGCCAGCAGCAAGAGCGGGGGGAACGTATGGGAGACCCAGTACTTC. It is translated as CASSKSGGNVWETQYF.

The rearrangement uses TRBV2 and TRBJ2-5, with TRBD2 identical over 14 bases. Germline-derived CDR1 and CDR2 are SNHLY and FYNNEI. V gave up 4 bases and J gave up 0 bases; unmatched junction bases: 10. The CDR3 has 19 residues. CDR3 in amino acids: CASSVWTSGGLQYQETQYF. Here the CDR3 DNA reads TGTGCCAGCAGTGTCTGGACTAGCGGGGGGCTACAGTACCAAGAGACCCAGTACTTC.

V gene TRBV5-6 combines with J gene TRBJ2-3, with TRBD1 as a possible D gene (7 bases). The length of the CDR3 is 16 residues. From germline, CDR1 is SGHDT and CDR2 YYEEEE. Trimming cost V 5 bases and J 10 bases, with 26 bases left between them. In DNA, the CDR3 is TGTGCCAGCAGTGAATGGGGGGCTACAGGGGAAGGGGCGCAGTATTTT. This translates into CASSEWGATGEGAQYF.

The chain is built from TRBV6-5 and TRBJ1-2, with 10 bases fitting TRBD1. The V segment lost 11 bases and the J segment 4 bases; nucleotides outside the gene matches: 13. This CDR3 spans 15 amino acids. Germline CDR1 is MNHEY and CDR2 is SVGAGI. CDR3 in amino acids: CAVKGGQGRFYGYTF. CDR3 nucleotide sequence: TGTGCCGTCAAAGGGGGACAGGGGCGTTTCTATGGCTACACCTTC.

In regard to this clone: A much larger clonotype is one base distant, so this may be a read error. V usage is TRBV11-1 and J usage is TRBJ1-5; 7 nucleotides align to TRBD1. CDR3 size: 13 residues. Germline V gene data show CDR1 as SGHAT and CDR2 as FQDESV (reference sequence). Trimming removed 5 bases from V and 5 bases from J; junction bases left unmatched: 3. CDR3 sequence: CASSQDRDQPQHF. In DNA form, the CDR3 reads TGTGCCAGCAGCCAAGACAGGGATCAGCCCCAGCATTTT.

V gene TRBV5-1 combines with J gene TRBJ1-1; 9 nucleotides match TRBD1. The V gene's germline CDR1 is SGHRS and CDR2 YFSETQ. The CDR3 is 14 amino acids. V lost 6 bases and J lost 4; bases outside the gene matches: 7. CDR3 loop: CASMVETGGTEAFF. The DNA for the CDR3 is TGCGCCAGCATGGTCGAGACAGGGGGCACTGAAGCTTTCTTT.

The chain recombines TRBV7-8 with TRBJ1-5, with 10 bases fitting TRBD1. V was pared by 5 bases and J by 7 bases, with 8 bases of the junction left unmatched. Germline CDR1 reads SGHVS; CDR2 reads FQNEAQ. There are 15 residues in the CDR3. Written as DNA, the CDR3 is TGTGCCAGCAGCCCCGGGACAGGGGTTCGGCAGCCCCAGCATTTT. As protein: CASSPGTGVRQPQHF.

The table lists this clone with a few counts. CDR3 residues: CASSLVTRRETQYF. The CDR3 region has the DNA TGTGCCAGCAGCTTAGTGACTAGGCGGGAGACCCAGTACTTC. The chain is built from TRBV5-4 and TRBJ2-5; perhaps TRBD2 as D (6 bases). The CDR3 consists of 14 residues. The V gene lost 2 bases and the J gene lost 5 bases, with 13 bases spanning the gap. Germline V gives CDR1 SGHNT, CDR2 YYREEE (reference sequence). Looking up the rest from reference TRBV5-4 and TRBJ2-5 gives the full variable domain: ETGVTQSPTHLIKTRGQQVTLRCSSQSGHNTVSWYQQALGQGPQFIFQYYREEENGRGNFPPRFSGLQFPNYSSELNVNALELDDSALYLCASSLVTRRETQYFGPGTRLLVL.

The chain employs TRBV5-1 and TRBJ2-7; the match to TRBD1 covers 11 bases. The CDR3 consists of 17 residues. V was pared by 3 bases and J by 4 bases, with 12 bases of the junction left unmatched. In germline, CDR1 is SGHRS, CDR2 YFSETQ. CDR3 in DNA: TGCGCCAGCAGCTCGAACCAGGCCGGGACAGGGGGATACGAGCAGTACTTC. This codes for CASSSNQAGTGGYEQYF.

The V gene is TRBV5-1, the J gene TRBJ2-3; 15 positions match TRBD2. Germline CDR1 reads SGHRS; CDR2 reads YFSETQ. This CDR3 has 16 residues. V lost 4 bases to trimming and J lost 3 bases; unmatched junction nucleotides: 3. The CDR3 spells CASSNGLAGGTDTQYF. The CDR3 nucleotides read TGCGCCAGCAGCAATGGACTAGCGGGGGGGACAGATACGCAGTATTTT.

This clone was observed once. The chain combines TRBV3-1 (or the pseudogene TRBV3-2) with TRBJ1-3; D gene unclear. Germline V CDR1 and CDR2: LGHDT, YNNKEL (reference sequence). V was cut by 3 bases and J by 4 bases, with 13 bases left in between. This CDR3 spans 15 amino acids. CDR3 bases: TGTGCCAGCAGCCATCCAGTAGCTTCCGGAAACACCATATATTTT. Residues: CASSHPVASGNTIYF.

The chain is built from TRBV6-1 and TRBJ1-5; unclear D gene. V lost 2 bases and J 4 bases, leaving 9 bases between the germline ends. The germline V gene has CDR1 MNHNS and CDR2 SASEGT. The CDR3 has 14 residues. In DNA, the CDR3 is TGTGCCAGCAGTGAACCCGGGGTTAATCAGCCCCAGCATTTT. It codes for CASSEPGVNQPQHF.

The chain uses TRBV12-2 and TRBJ2-5; no check of the table's D call, TRBD2, against the DNA was made. TRBV12-2 is a pseudogene segment. The CDR3 runs to 11 residues. The CDR3 is CAREGEETQYF. The CDR3 nucleotides read TGTGCCCGGGAGGGGGAAGAGACCCAGTACTTC.

The chain carries TRBV10-3 and TRBJ1-3; D remains ambiguous. CDR1 is ENHRY and CDR2 is SYGVKD in the germline V gene. This CDR3 comprises 13 residues. V was pared by 6 bases and J by 4 bases, with 10 bases between. The chain's CDR3 is CAIRELAGNTIYF. Here the CDR3 DNA reads TGTGCCATCAGGGAGCTAGCAGGAAACACCATATATTTT.

The chain is built from TRBV27 and TRBJ1-1; tentatively, D is TRBD1 (6 bases). Germline values: CDR1 MNHEY, CDR2 SMNVEV (reference sequence). The CDR3 runs 16 residues. The V and J ends lost 1 base and 1 base respectively, with 13 bases between them. The CDR3 loop is CASSLWGGGENTEAFF. The DNA for the CDR3 is TGTGCCAGCAGTTTATGGGGAGGGGGTGAGAACACTGAAGCTTTCTTT.

This chain connects TRBV11-2 to TRBJ1-1; D gene unclear. V lost 3 bases to trimming and J lost 3 bases, with 8 bases between them. This CDR3 contains 13 residues. Germline lookup yields CDR1 SGHAT and CDR2 FQNNGV. This CDR3 is CASSLSGYTEAFF. The DNA of the CDR3 is TGTGCCAGCAGCTTGAGCGGGTACACTGAAGCTTTCTTT.